The 30 T cell receptor beta chains presented below share a single source sample, sequenced in a study of blood T cell repertoires in COVID-19. The method was immunoSEQ multiplex PCR; TCRdb's version includes in-frame clones alone and lacks a portion of them. The sample records under 300,000 clones, approximately 86% being singletons. Source material: PBMCs or T cells enriched from blood (not recorded which). These receptors were collected from a woman in her forties or fifties who had recovered from COVID-19.

This chain connects TRBV7-9 to TRBJ2-3, with D possibly being TRBD2 (6 bases). V dropped 7 bases and J dropped 0 bases, with 17 bases sitting between them. The CDR3 has 16 amino acids. Germline lookup yields CDR1 SEHNR and CDR2 FQNEAQ (reference sequence). CDR3 DNA: TGTGCCAGCACCCCTGCACCGGGACTCAGCACAGATACGCAGTATTTT. Amino acid sequence: CASTPAPGLSTDTQYF.

The V gene is TRBV2, the J gene TRBJ1-5; D gene uncertain. V was clipped by 2 bases and J by 6 bases, with 11 bases between them. Germline CDR1 and CDR2: SNHLY and FYNNEI. The length of the CDR3 is 14 residues. CDR3 amino acids: CASSERVLGQPQHF. The CDR3 bases are TGTGCCAGCAGTGAAAGGGTACTAGGTCAGCCCCAGCATTTT.

The chain links TRBV11-3 to TRBJ2-2; 8 positions agree with TRBD1. Trimming removed 1 base from V and 5 bases from J; junction bases left unmatched: 15. Germline V gene sequence: CDR1 SGHNT, CDR2 YENEEA. CDR3 length: 19 amino acids. DNA of the CDR3: TGTGCCAGCAGCTTAGTGCCCTTCGGGGGCAGGGGGCTAACCGGGGAGCTGTTTTTT. It specifies CASSLVPFGGRGLTGELFF.

This chain joins TRBV19 and TRBJ2-1; 9 positions match TRBD1. CDR3 length: 14 residues. Losses at the gene ends were 5 bases for V and 3 bases for J; bases not matched to a gene: 2. In germline, CDR1 is LNHDA, CDR2 SQIVND (reference sequence). Here the CDR3 DNA reads TGTGCCAGTAGTCCGGGACAGGGCTACAATGAGCAGTTCTTC. Its protein product is CASSPGQGYNEQFF.

V gene TRBV11-2 combines with J gene TRBJ2-5; perhaps TRBD2 as D (5 bases). CDR3 length: 15 residues. Germline lookup yields CDR1 SGHAT and CDR2 FQNNGV. With 1 base removed from V and 4 bases from J, the gap between germline ends came to 13 bases. CDR3 nucleotides: TGTGCCAGCAGCTTAGCCGGGATAAAGAGAGAGACCCAGTACTTC. Translation gives CASSLAGIKRETQYF.

The chain is built from TRBV18 and TRBJ2-7; 8 bases line up with TRBD2. The CDR3 spans 14 residues. Germline V gene lookup returns CDR1 KGHSH and CDR2 LQKENI. Trimming took 6 bases from V and 5 from J; bases not matched to a gene: 9. This chain's CDR3 is CASSLSGTSNEQYF. DNA for the CDR3: TGTGCCAGCTCGCTTTCCGGGACTAGTAACGAGCAGTACTTC. Filled out from reference TRBV18 and TRBJ2-7, the complete variable domain reads NAGVMQNPRHLVRRRGQEARLRCSPMKGHSHVYWYRQLPEEGLKFMVYLQKENIIDESGMPKERFSAEFPKEGPSILRIQQVVRGDSAAYFCASSLSGTSNEQYFGPGTRLTVT.

Here the CDR3 DNA reads TGTGCCAGCAGCAAAGGCAGGGTCAGGACCCAGTACTTC. Translated, it gives CASSKGRVRTQYF. This chain connects TRBV21-1 to TRBJ2-5; the table's D gene call, TRBD1, was not cross checked with the DNA. TRBV21-1 is termed a pseudogene. This CDR3 has 13 residues.

The chain employs TRBV3-1 (or the pseudogene TRBV3-2) and TRBJ2-3, with D unresolved. The CDR3 is made up of 14 amino acids. Germline loops: CDR1 LGHDT, CDR2 YNNKEL (reference sequence). Trimming pared 1 base from V and 4 bases from J, leaving 9 bases between. CDR3 nucleotide sequence: TGTGCCAGCAGCCAAGGCCCTCCGGCAGATACGCAGTATTTT. It yields the protein CASSQGPPADTQYF.

The V call is TRBV29-1, the J call TRBJ2-1, with 7 bases matching TRBD2. After removal of 5 bases from V and 3 bases from J, the junction contained 7 bases not matched to a gene. Germline V gene lookup returns CDR1 SQVTM and CDR2 ANQGSEA. The CDR3 totals 14 residues. This CDR3 is CSVKFLAVYNEQFF. The CDR3 coding sequence is TGCAGCGTTAAGTTTCTAGCGGTCTACAATGAGCAGTTCTTC.

This chain uses TRBV5-8 with TRBJ2-1; weak D call: TRBD2 (6 bases). Germline lookup yields CDR1 SGHTS and CDR2 YDEGEE. There are 13 residues in the CDR3. V lost 6 bases and J 9 bases, leaving 16 bases between the germline ends. CDR3 sequence (DNA): TGTGCCAGCAACCCTAAGGACTACCGTGAGCAGTTCTTC. Translation: CASNPKDYREQFF. The full variable domain, its missing parts supplied by reference TRBV5-8 and TRBJ2-1, is EAGVTQSPTHLIKTRGQQATLRCSPISGHTSVYWYQQALGLGLQFLLWYDEGEERNRGNFPPRFSGRQFPNYSSELNVNALELEDSALYLCASNPKDYREQFFGPGTRLTVL.

V and J are TRBV4-1 and TRBJ2-5; D might be TRBD2 (5 bases). Trimming left V 4 bases short and J 4 bases short, with 13 bases between. The CDR3 is 14 amino acids. Germline assignment: CDR1 MGHRA and CDR2 YSYEKL. The chain's CDR3 is CASSLGSSGETQYF. Written as DNA, the CDR3 is TGCGCCAGCAGCCTGGGGAGTTCTGGAGAGACCCAGTACTTC.

The chain uses TRBV7-3 and TRBJ2-7; perhaps TRBD2 as D (6 bases). V was clipped by 0 bases and J by 6 bases, with 12 bases between them. Germline V lookup: CDR1 SGHTA, CDR2 FQGTGA. The CDR3 is 14 residues long. The CDR3 DNA follows: TGTGCCAGCAGCTTAACCCGGGAGAGCCCCGAGCAGTACTTC. The encoded protein is CASSLTRESPEQYF.

V gene TRBV6-4 combines with J gene TRBJ1-1; D unresolved. The CDR3 is 13 residues long. CDR1 MRHNA and CDR2 SNTAGT come from the germline V gene. V lost 4 bases, J lost 5 bases, and 11 bases lay in between. CDR3 in amino acids: CASSVAPQTEAFF. The CDR3 coding sequence is TGTGCCAGCAGTGTAGCCCCCCAGACTGAAGCTTTCTTT.

J is TRBJ2-2 and V is TRBV10-3; TRBD2 matches 9 bases. V was pared by 9 bases and J by 2 bases, with 10 bases of the junction left unmatched. Germline V lookup: CDR1 ENHRY, CDR2 SYGVKD. This CDR3 contains 16 residues. The CDR3 DNA follows: TGTGCCATTTCCTCCGGGACTAGCTTTAACACCGGGGAGCTGTTTTTT. This gives the protein CAISSGTSFNTGELFF.

V usage is TRBV6-1 and J usage is TRBJ2-2; 7 bases line up with TRBD1. Germline V gene data show CDR1 as MNHNS and CDR2 as SASEGT. The CDR3 runs to 15 residues. V lost 1 base, J lost 3 bases, and 2 bases stayed unmatched. CDR3 DNA: TGTGCCAGCAGTGAAGGGGGGACAGACACCGGGGAGCTGTTTTTT. Amino acid sequence: CASSEGGTDTGELFF.

The sample holds one count of this clone. The chain links TRBV6-5 to TRBJ1-1; perhaps TRBD1 as D (6 bases). With 5 bases removed from V and 0 bases from J, the gap between germline ends came to 10 bases. Germline loops: CDR1 MNHEY, CDR2 SVGAGI. This CDR3 is 14 amino acids long. CDR3: CASSQTGMNTEAFF. The CDR3 DNA reads as TGTGCCAGCAGTCAGACAGGTATGAACACTGAAGCTTTCTTT.

The rearrangement uses TRBV4-1 and TRBJ1-6, with 7 bases lining up with TRBD1. Germline V gene sequence: CDR1 MGHRA, CDR2 YSYEKL. This CDR3 has 16 residues. V lost 1 base and J lost 9; bases outside the gene matches: 9. Written as DNA, the CDR3 is TGCGCCAGCAGCCAAGCGGGACAGCTAAAACGTTCACCCCTCCACTTT. The encoded protein is CASSQAGQLKRSPLHF.

The CDR3 DNA is TGTGCCAGCAGCTTAGGGCAACGGGTAGCGGGCCAAGAGACCCAGTACTTC. Protein sequence: CASSLGQRVAGQETQYF. The chain uses TRBV7-3 and TRBJ2-5, with 7 bases that match TRBD2. The CDR3 contains 17 residues. CDR1 is SGHTA, CDR2 FQGTGA, per germline. The V and J ends lost 2 bases and 1 base, in that order; junction bases with no gene match: 10. Drawing the rest from reference TRBV7-3 and TRBJ2-5, the complete variable domain is GAGVSQTPSNKVTEKGKYVELRCDPISGHTALYWYRQSLGQGPEFLIYFQGTGAADDSGLPNDRFFAVRPEGSVSTLKIQRTERGDSAVYLCASSLGQRVAGQETQYFGPGTRLLVL.

V and J are TRBV6-5 and TRBJ2-1, with D possibly TRBD1 on 6 matching bases. Germline assignment: CDR1 MNHEY and CDR2 SVGAGI. V shed 5 bases and J shed 0 bases, with 11 bases lying between them. The CDR3 runs to 15 residues. The CDR3 DNA follows: TGTGCCAGCAGTCCTGGGGGCGCCTCCTACAATGAGCAGTTCTTC. It encodes CASSPGGASYNEQFF.

The chain employs TRBV9 and TRBJ2-2; 10 bases are a match to TRBD2. CDR3 length: 15 amino acids. The V gene's germline CDR1 is SGDLS and CDR2 YYNGEE. J was trimmed by 6 bases and V by 4 bases; bases with no gene match: 6. CDR3 region: CASSHKREGPGELFF. The CDR3 DNA is TGTGCCAGCAGCCATAAGCGGGAGGGCCCCGGGGAGCTGTTTTTT.

The rearrangement joins TRBV5-1 to TRBJ1-2; D perhaps matches TRBD1 (6 bases). The CDR3 totals 13 residues. V dropped 7 bases and J dropped 8 bases, with 18 bases sitting between them. Germline CDR1 is SGHRS and CDR2 is YFSETQ. The CDR3 here is CASRNKTGLGYTF. In nucleotides, the CDR3 is TGCGCCAGCCGCAACAAGACAGGTCTCGGCTACACCTTC.

The chain carries TRBV10-3 and TRBJ2-1; the match to TRBD2 covers 10 bases. This CDR3 has 14 amino acids. Trimming cost V 0 bases and J 9 bases; bases outside gene matches: 2. The germline V gene encodes CDR1 ENHRY and CDR2 SYGVKD. The CDR3 bases are TGTGCCATCAGTGAGTCCGTAGCGGGGGGTGAGCAGTTCTTC. Its translation: CAISESVAGGEQFF.

The CDR3 sequence is CASSAGLAANTGELFF. CDR3 nucleotides: TGTGCCAGCAGCGCCGGACTAGCGGCGAACACCGGGGAGCTGTTTTTT. This chain joins TRBV3-1 (or the pseudogene TRBV3-2) and TRBJ2-2; 10 bases map to TRBD2. The J segment lost 0 bases and the V segment lost 5 bases, leaving 3 bases of the junction unmatched. Germline lookup yields CDR1 LGHDT and CDR2 YNNKEL (reference sequence). This CDR3 region has 16 residues.

This clone turned up a few times. The chain carries TRBV5-3 and TRBJ2-1, with TRBD2 matching over 7 bases. TRBV5-3 has ORF status, its function being uncertain. The CDR3 is 17 residues long. Trimming took 0 bases from V and 5 from J; bases not matched to a gene: 11. The CDR3: CARSLGGRREKNNEQFF. The DNA of the CDR3 is TGTGCCAGAAGCTTGGGGGGACGGCGGGAGAAGAACAATGAGCAGTTCTTC.

The chain has TRBV7-9 and TRBJ2-7, with D tentatively TRBD1 (6 bases). Trimming pared 5 bases from V and 5 bases from J, leaving 13 bases between. This CDR3 is 13 amino acids long. Germline CDR1 SEHNR, CDR2 FQNEAQ (reference sequence). In DNA, the CDR3 is TGTGCCAGCAGCCATCGATCAGGGGACGAGCAGTACTTC. Its protein is CASSHRSGDEQYF.

This clone was seen once. V usage is TRBV7-2 and J usage is TRBJ2-2, with no clear D. CDR1 and CDR2 from the germline V gene are SGHTA and FQGNSA. This CDR3 is 14 amino acids long. Trimming took off 3 bases at V and 6 bases at J, with 11 bases between the two ends. The CDR3 is CASSFPRVAGELFF. The CDR3 DNA sequence: TGTGCCAGCAGCTTCCCTCGGGTAGCCGGGGAGCTGTTTTTT.

This chain links TRBV20-1 with TRBJ2-3; D remains ambiguous. Germline CDR1 reads DFQATT; CDR2 reads SNEGSKA (reference sequence). The CDR3 has 11 residues. Trimming cost V 5 bases and J 4 bases, with 7 bases left between them. The CDR3 here is CSAQFSDTQYF. CDR3 coding DNA: TGCAGTGCTCAGTTTTCAGATACGCAGTATTTT.

This chain links TRBV28 with TRBJ2-1; 10 nucleotides line up with TRBD2. CDR1 is MDHEN, CDR2 SYDVKM, per germline. The CDR3 runs to 15 residues. J was trimmed by 1 base and V by 6 bases; bases with no gene match: 3. CDR3 loop: CASRPAGGSYNEQFF. The CDR3 DNA follows: TGTGCCAGCAGGCCAGCGGGAGGGTCCTACAATGAGCAGTTCTTC.

This clone was picked up one time. The chain combines TRBV7-2 with TRBJ2-7, with 11 bases identical to TRBD2. V trimming: 0 bases; J trimming: 3 bases; junction bases outside the gene matches: 4. Germline lookup yields CDR1 SGHTA and CDR2 FQGNSA. CDR3 size: 16 residues. The CDR3 loop is CASSLAGTSGLYEQYF. CDR3 sequence (DNA): TGTGCCAGCAGCTTAGCCGGGACTAGCGGTCTCTACGAGCAGTACTTC.

The chain has TRBV25-1 and TRBJ2-3; 7 bases map to TRBD1. The germline V gene encodes CDR1 MGHDK and CDR2 SYGVNS. With V trimmed by 3 bases and J by 4 bases, 13 bases remained unmatched. This CDR3 comprises 17 residues. The DNA of the CDR3 is TGTGCCAGCAGTGATTCGACAGGGCCGGTATTCGCAGATACGCAGTATTTT. Encoded protein: CASSDSTGPVFADTQYF.